This T cell receptor beta chain was captured by sequencing in a study of shared clonotypes between healthy human individuals. In the source study's methods: Sequence data from immunoSEQ were junction-only and lacked quality scores; consequently, filtering differed. Profiling relied on immunoSEQ multiplex PCR, and the TCRdb table lists in-frame clones only, not all of them. D and trimming come from the DNA, and the V and J calls and clone size come from that table. In the table there are 2,500,000 or so clones, about 92% of which are singletons. Comment on this clone: What it binds is unknown.

Study findings and constraints: The diversity represented, both genetic and in exposure history, was limited by few donors.

Trimming stripped 5 bases from V and 5 bases from J, with 12 bases between. This CDR3 region has 13 residues. Germline V gene sequence: CDR1 SGHTA, CDR2 FQGTGA. This TCR derives from a man between 18 and 35 years old in good health. Sample: naive CD4+ T cells sorted from blood. Subset given: CD45RA+ positively selected. V is TRBV7-3 and J is TRBJ2-5; D is unresolved. The CDR3 sequence: CASSPASWETQYF. The CDR3 nucleotides read TGTGCCAGCAGCCCGGCGTCCTGGGAGACCCAGTACTTC.